The rows below give T cell receptor beta chains drawn from one sample of a study of CXCR3-negative and CXCR3-positive naive CD8 T cells. TCRdb reanalyzed the 5' RACE reads and collapses them to one entry per CDR3 protein, without DNA. The data show some 140,000 distinct CDR3 sequences, and the top ten clones hold approximately 0.46%. The sequencing input was naive CXCR3+ CD8+ T cells from blood. The receptor source for this set is a human donor in good health. Some clones in this sample may be carry-over from other donors' samples. The CDR3 runs from the conserved cysteine through the conserved F or W.

J | V | CDR3
TRBJ1-2 | TRBV20-1 | CSASGRDTRYGYTF
TRBJ1-5 | TRBV28 | CASRPWGRADQPQHF
TRBJ1-1 | TRBV27 | CASKQGYRYTEAFF
TRBJ2-1 | TRBV5-1 | CASSLLPLAGGSYNEQFF
TRBJ2-1 | TRBV7-9 | CASSPAGKTGVSYNEQFF
TRBJ2-1 | TRBV9 | CASNPGGGGDEQFF
TRBJ2-2 | TRBV21-1 | CASSNETGELFF
TRBJ2-7 | TRBV4-1 | CASSQVQGTRRYEQYF
TRBJ2-7 | TRBV9 | CASSVGDVYEQYF
TRBJ2-7 | TRBV28 | CASSLPRELEYEQYF
TRBJ2-3 | TRBV5-4 | CASSQGQGRLDTTDTQYF
TRBJ1-5 | TRBV28 | CASSLGVDEPQHF
TRBJ2-7 | TRBV7-6 | CASSLVDGSSYEQYF
TRBJ1-1 | TRBV9 | CASSVAQVNTEAFF
TRBJ2-5 | TRBV28 | CASSLGSNRGSAQETQYF
TRBJ2-3 | TRBV28 | CASSPGIPSTDTQYF
TRBJ2-1 | TRBV12-3/TRBV12-4 | CASSFHGTSSENEQFF
TRBJ1-1 | TRBV5-1 | CASSLGAGALGSTEAFF
TRBJ2-2 | TRBV12-3/TRBV12-4 | CASSPGLAGFANTGELFF
TRBJ2-6 | TRBV21-1 | CASSKYVPGPPDSGANVLTF
TRBJ1-1 | TRBV7-3 | CASSFEGQGAEAFF
TRBJ2-2 | TRBV7-9 | CASSLGAFEAGVITGELFF
TRBJ2-7 | TRBV20-1 | CSARDRGLAGGNKQYF
TRBJ2-7 | TRBV28 | CASSTNGSQRTSYEQYF
TRBJ2-3 | TRBV10-3 | CAISDGTGDTQYF
TRBJ1-1 | TRBV6-6 | CASRSKRNTEAFF
TRBJ2-1 | TRBV6-1 | CASSEDRSSYNEQFF
TRBJ2-3 | TRBV5-5 | CASSLALVGAVWADTQYF
TRBJ1-2 | TRBV4-3 | CASSPLVANYGYTF
TRBJ2-5 | TRBV28 | CASSPTGQGLQTQYF
TRBJ2-3 | TRBV28 | CASSFYALSGGWEDTQYF
TRBJ2-3 | TRBV12-3/TRBV12-4 | CATRGGKDTQYF
TRBJ1-6 | TRBV10-3 | CAISESTPGGARYNSPLHF
TRBJ1-1 | TRBV2 | CASSEAGTEAFF
TRBJ2-3 | TRBV12-2 | CASRPRARDSSDTQYF